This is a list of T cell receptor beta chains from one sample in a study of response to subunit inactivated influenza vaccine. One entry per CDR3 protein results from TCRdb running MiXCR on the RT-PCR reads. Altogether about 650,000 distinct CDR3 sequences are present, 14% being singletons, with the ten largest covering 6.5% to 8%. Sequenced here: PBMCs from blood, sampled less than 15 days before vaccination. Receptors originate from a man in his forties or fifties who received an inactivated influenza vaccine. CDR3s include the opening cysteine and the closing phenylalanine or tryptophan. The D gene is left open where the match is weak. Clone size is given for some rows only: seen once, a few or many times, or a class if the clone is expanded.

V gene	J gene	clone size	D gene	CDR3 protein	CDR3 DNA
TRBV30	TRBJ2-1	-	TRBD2	CAWSVGLAGNNEQFF	TGTGCCTGGAGTGTAGGACTAGCGGGTAACAATGAGCAGTTCTTC
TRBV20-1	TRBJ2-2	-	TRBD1	CSARDSAQGASGELFF	TGCAGTGCTAGAGATTCTGCCCAGGGGGCATCCGGGGAGCTGTTTTTT
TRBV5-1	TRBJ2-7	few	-	CASSLPSGQGYEQYF	TGCGCCAGCAGCTTGCCCTCGGGGCAGGGCTACGAGCAGTACTTC
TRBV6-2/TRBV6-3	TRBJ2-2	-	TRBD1	CASRDRGSTGELFF	TGTGCCAGCAGGGACAGGGGGTCGACCGGGGAGCTGTTTTTT
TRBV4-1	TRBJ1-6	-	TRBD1	CASSQVYGTGPSPLHF	TGCGCCAGCAGCCAAGTTTATGGGACAGGGCCTTCACCCCTCCACTTT
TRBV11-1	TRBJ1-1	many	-	CASSSAAQRDTEAFF	TGTGCCAGCAGCTCGGCGGCACAGCGGGACACTGAAGCTTTCTTT
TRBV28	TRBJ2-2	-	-	CASRNGRTGELFF	TGTGCCAGTCGAAATGGTCGAACCGGGGAGCTGTTTTTT
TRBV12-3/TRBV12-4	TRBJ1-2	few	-	CASSLGELGYFWTDGYTF	TGTGCCAGCAGTTTAGGGGAATTAGGGTATTTTTGGACAGATGGCTACACCTTC
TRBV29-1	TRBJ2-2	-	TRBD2	CSVGLAGPTGELFF	TGCAGCGTTGGCCTAGCGGGACCCACCGGGGAGCTGTTTTTT
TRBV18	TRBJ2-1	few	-	CASSPLPELFHNEQFF	TGTGCCAGCTCACCCCTCCCGGAGTTGTTCCACAATGAGCAGTTCTTC
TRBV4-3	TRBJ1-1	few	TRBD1	CASSQGTGATEAFF	TGCGCCAGCAGCCAGGGGACAGGGGCCACTGAAGCTTTCTTT
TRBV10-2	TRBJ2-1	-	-	CASMDIIYSYNEQFF	TGCGCCAGCATGGACATCATCTACTCCTACAATGAGCAGTTCTTC
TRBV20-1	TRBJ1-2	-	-	CSAGGGAYGYTF	TGCAGTGCTGGAGGGGGGGCGTACGGCTACACCTTC
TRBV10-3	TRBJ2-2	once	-	CPISGQPFVTGELFF	TGTCCCATCAGTGGGCAACCGTTCGTAACCGGGGAGCTGTTTTTT
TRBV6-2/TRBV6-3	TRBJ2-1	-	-	CASRLDLDNEQFF	TGTGCCAGCAGACTGGACCTAGACAATGAGCAGTTCTTC